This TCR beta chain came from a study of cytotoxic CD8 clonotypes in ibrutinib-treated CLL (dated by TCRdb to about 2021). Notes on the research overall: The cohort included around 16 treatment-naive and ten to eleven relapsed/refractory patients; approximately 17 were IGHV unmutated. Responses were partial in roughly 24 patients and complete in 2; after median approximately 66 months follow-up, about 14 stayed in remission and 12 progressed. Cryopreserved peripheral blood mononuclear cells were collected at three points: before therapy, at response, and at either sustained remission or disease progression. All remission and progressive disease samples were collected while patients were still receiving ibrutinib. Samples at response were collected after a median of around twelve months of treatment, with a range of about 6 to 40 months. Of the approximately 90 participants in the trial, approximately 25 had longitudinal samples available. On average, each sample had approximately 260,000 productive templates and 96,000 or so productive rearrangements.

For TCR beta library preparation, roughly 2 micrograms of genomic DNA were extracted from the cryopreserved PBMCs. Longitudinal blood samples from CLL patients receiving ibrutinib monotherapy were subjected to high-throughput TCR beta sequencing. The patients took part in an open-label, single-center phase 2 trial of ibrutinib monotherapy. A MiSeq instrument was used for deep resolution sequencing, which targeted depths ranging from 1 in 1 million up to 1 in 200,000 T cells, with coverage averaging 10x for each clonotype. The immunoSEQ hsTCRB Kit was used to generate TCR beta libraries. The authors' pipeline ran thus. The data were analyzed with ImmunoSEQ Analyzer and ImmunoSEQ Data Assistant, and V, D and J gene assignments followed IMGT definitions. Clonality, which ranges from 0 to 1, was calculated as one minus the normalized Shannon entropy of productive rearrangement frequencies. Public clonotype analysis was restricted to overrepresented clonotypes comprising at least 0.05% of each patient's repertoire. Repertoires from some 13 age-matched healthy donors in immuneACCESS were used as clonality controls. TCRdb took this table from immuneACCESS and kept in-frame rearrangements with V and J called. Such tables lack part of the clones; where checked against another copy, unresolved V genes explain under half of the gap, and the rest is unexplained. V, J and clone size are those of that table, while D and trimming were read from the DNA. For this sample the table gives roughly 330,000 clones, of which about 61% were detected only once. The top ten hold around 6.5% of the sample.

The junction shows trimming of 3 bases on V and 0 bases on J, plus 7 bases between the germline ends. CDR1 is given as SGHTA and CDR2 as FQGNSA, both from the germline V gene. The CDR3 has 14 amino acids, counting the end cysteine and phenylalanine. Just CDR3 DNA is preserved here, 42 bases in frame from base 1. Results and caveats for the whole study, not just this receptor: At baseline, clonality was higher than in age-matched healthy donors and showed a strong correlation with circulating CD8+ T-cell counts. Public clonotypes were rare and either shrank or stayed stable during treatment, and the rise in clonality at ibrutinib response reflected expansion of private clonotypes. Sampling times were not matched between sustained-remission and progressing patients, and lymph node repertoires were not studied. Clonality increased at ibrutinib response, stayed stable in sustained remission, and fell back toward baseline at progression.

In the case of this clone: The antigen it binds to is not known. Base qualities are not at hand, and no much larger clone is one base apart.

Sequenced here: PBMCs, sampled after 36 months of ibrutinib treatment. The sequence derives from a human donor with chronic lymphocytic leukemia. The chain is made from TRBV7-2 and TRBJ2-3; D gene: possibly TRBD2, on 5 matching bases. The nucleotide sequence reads TGTGCCAGCAGCTTTCGCGGGAGCACAGATACGCAGTATTTT. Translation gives CASSFRGSTDTQYF.